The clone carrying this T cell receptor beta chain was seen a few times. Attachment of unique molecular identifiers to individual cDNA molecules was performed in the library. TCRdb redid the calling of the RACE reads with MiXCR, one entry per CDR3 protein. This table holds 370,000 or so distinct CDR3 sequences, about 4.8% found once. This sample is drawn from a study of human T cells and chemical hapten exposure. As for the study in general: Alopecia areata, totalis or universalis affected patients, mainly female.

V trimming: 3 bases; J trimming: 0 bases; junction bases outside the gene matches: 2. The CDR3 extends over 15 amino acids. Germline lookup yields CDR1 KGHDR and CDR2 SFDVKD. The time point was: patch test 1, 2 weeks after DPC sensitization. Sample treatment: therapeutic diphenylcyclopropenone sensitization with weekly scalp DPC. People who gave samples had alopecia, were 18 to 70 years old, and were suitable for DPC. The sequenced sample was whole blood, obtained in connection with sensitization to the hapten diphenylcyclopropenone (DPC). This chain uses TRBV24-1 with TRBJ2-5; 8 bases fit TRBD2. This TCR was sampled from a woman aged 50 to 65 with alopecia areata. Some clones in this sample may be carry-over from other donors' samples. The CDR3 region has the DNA TGTGCCACCAGTGATAGCGGGAGTTACCAAGAGACCCAGTACTTC. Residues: CATSDSGSYQETQYF.